This T cell receptor beta chain was identified during a study of shared clonotypes between healthy human individuals. J gave up 2 bases and V 1 base, and 3 bases lay outside the gene matches. The CDR3 loop spans 16 amino acids. Germline CDR1 SGHRS, CDR2 YFSETQ. The repertoire was sequenced with immunoSEQ multiplex PCR; TCRdb's copy has only in-frame clones and lacks some. Among about 2.4 million clones listed, 93% were seen once. On this clone: Its antigen is currently unknown.

Study outcomes and limitations: Sampling involved blood alone; tissue repertoires likely differ. Limitation of the genetic and exposure-history diversity represented came from the few donors.

The specimen sequenced was naive CD4+ T cells from PBMCs. As for subset: CD45RA+ positively selected. The chain carries TRBV5-1 and TRBJ2-1, with 10 bases aligning to TRBD2. The receptor was derived from a young man in good health. Some clones in this sample may be carry-over from other donors' samples. This CDR3 is CASSLMSGRAYNEQFF. The CDR3 nucleotides read TGCGCCAGCAGCTTGATGAGCGGGAGGGCCTACAATGAGCAGTTCTTC.